This T cell receptor beta chain derives from a study of patients and donors after allogeneic stem cell transplantation. TCRdb called the RT-PCR reads again in MiXCR, with one record for every CDR3 protein. Among around 23,000 distinct CDR3 sequences, about 28% were seen once, and the ten largest hold just under 50%. The source material was blood, either unsorted or a sorted T cell fraction (not recorded which). The sequence derives from a human donor who was either an allogeneic HSCT recipient or a stem cell or donor lymphocyte infusion donor (not recorded which). It is not recorded whose cells these are; they may come from a transplant donor.

The CDR3 protein is CASRPGHTHSPLHF. CDR3 in DNA: TGTGCCAGCAGACCGGGACATACACATTCACCCCTCCACTTT. J is TRBJ1-6 and V is TRBV6-2 or TRBV6-3; D may be TRBD1 (6 bases). The CDR3 is made up of 14 amino acids. Germline assignment: CDR1 MNHEY and CDR2 SVGEGT. V shed 6 bases and J shed 8 bases, with 14 bases lying between them.